The T cell receptor beta chain described here comes from a study of T cells in localized non-small cell lung cancer. Study findings and constraints: Appearing in adjacent lung were a median roughly 57 of the top 100 tumor clones. Because only a single region of the tumor was sequenced, heterogeneity remains possible.

Notes on this clone: No antigen is known for it.

Germline loops: CDR1 GTSNPN, CDR2 SVGIG (reference sequence). The CDR3 is 13 residues long. Trimming took off 8 bases at V and 2 bases at J, with 15 bases between the two ends. Measured with immunoSEQ multiplex PCR; TCRdb has only the in-frame clones, and not every one. The data show some 39,000 clones, roughly 90% seen once. J is TRBJ1-2 and V is TRBV30; a possible D gene is TRBD1 (5 bases). The specimen comprised peripheral blood mononuclear cells, sampled before any cancer treatment. The receptor was isolated from a male donor aged 60 or over with stage II lung adenocarcinoma. For the CDR3, the DNA is TGTGCCGGGAAAAGACAGACGAACTATGGCTACACCTTC. It is translated as CAGKRQTNYGYTF.